The 17 T cell receptor beta chains given below trace back to one sample, sequenced in a study of Ad26.COV2.S vaccination and SARS-CoV-2 variants. The repertoire was sequenced with immunoSEQ multiplex PCR; TCRdb's copy has only in-frame clones and lacks some. The table has about 440,000 clones, 90% seen once. As for treatment: some 20 received Ad26.COV2.S at low or high dose, single or two shots; about five received placebo; per-sample allocation not given. The study sampled participants on day 63 after the first vaccine or placebo injection. Source: peripheral blood, taken in a trial of Ad26.COV2.S vaccine versus placebo. Source of these receptors: a person between 18 and 59 years old who received the Ad26.COV2.S COVID-19 vaccine or a placebo.

The rearrangement joins TRBV2 to TRBJ2-7; D call uncertain. This CDR3 has 12 residues. The V end lost 2 bases, the J end lost 2 bases, and 4 bases lay between the germline ends. The germline CDR1 and CDR2 sequences are SNHLY and FYNNEI. CDR3: CASSEQTYEQYF. DNA of the CDR3: TGTGCCAGCAGTGAACAGACCTACGAGCAGTACTTC.

This chain uses TRBV5-1 with TRBJ2-7, with 16 bases lining up with TRBD2. Germline V lookup: CDR1 SGHRS, CDR2 YFSETQ. This CDR3 has 22 amino acids. With 0 bases clipped from V and 2 bases from J, the junction kept 17 bases outside the gene matches. CDR3 coding DNA: TGCGCCAGCAGCTTGGGACAGGGGACTAGCGGGAGGGCCAGAGTGAGTACCTACGAGCAGTACTTC. It is translated as CASSLGQGTSGRARVSTYEQYF.

This clone was observed once. This sequence joins TRBV5-6 and TRBJ2-5; 11 bases fit TRBD1. The V gene's germline CDR1 is SGHDT and CDR2 YYEEEE. Germline trimming cut 5 bases from V and 5 bases from J; bases unmatched to any gene: 5. This CDR3 has 14 residues. CDR3 protein: CASSGQGASETQYF. The CDR3 DNA sequence: TGTGCCAGCAGTGGACAGGGGGCAAGTGAGACCCAGTACTTC.

The chain uses TRBV24-1 and TRBJ2-2; D perhaps matches TRBD1 (5 bases). V lost 9 bases and J lost 1, with 8 bases in between. Germline values: CDR1 KGHDR, CDR2 SFDVKD. The CDR3 runs 13 residues. The CDR3 sequence: CATHQGNTGELFF. CDR3 sequence (DNA): TGTGCCACCCATCAGGGGAACACCGGGGAGCTGTTTTTT.

This chain uses TRBV13 with TRBJ2-7; possible D gene TRBD1, 5 bases. The CDR3 has 16 residues. Germline CDR1 is PRHDT and CDR2 is FYEKMQ (reference sequence). V lost 0 bases and J lost 0, with 12 bases in between. As DNA, the CDR3 is TGTGCCAGCAGCTTAGGCGGGCCAGGGAACTCCTACGAGCAGTACTTC. This sequence encodes CASSLGGPGNSYEQYF. The variable domain in full, completed from reference TRBV13 and TRBJ2-7, reads AAGVIQSPRHLIKEKRETATLKCYPIPRHDTVYWYQQGPGQDPQFLISFYEKMQSDKGSIPDRFSAQQFSDYHSELNMSSLELGDSALYFCASSLGGPGNSYEQYFGPGTRLTVT.

The rearrangement joins TRBV7-9 to TRBJ2-3; weak D call: TRBD2 (7 bases). V lost 8 bases and J 1 base, leaving 13 bases between the germline ends. Germline-derived CDR1 and CDR2 are SEHNR and FQNEAQ (reference sequence). This CDR3 is built from 14 residues. In nucleotides, the CDR3 is TGTGCCAGCGCCATAGGGGGGGGCACAGATACGCAGTATTTT. Translation gives CASAIGGGTDTQYF.

The rearrangement joins TRBV6-5 to TRBJ1-5; a possible D gene is TRBD1 (6 bases). V dropped 8 bases and J dropped 0 bases, with 14 bases sitting between them. Looked up from germline, CDR1 is MNHEY and CDR2 is SVGAGI. There are 15 residues in the CDR3. The CDR3 DNA sequence: TGTGCCAGCTCCCGGGGGGCCTATAGCAATCAGCCCCAGCATTTT. Its translation: CASSRGAYSNQPQHF.

This chain joins TRBV15 and TRBJ2-7; 7 bases are shared with TRBD1. With V trimmed by 5 bases and J by 0 bases, 7 bases remained unmatched. The CDR3 extends over 15 amino acids. Germline lookup yields CDR1 LNHNV and CDR2 YYDKDF (reference sequence). CDR3 bases: TGTGCCACCAGCCTAGTAGGGGGCTACTCCTACGAGCAGTACTTC. Translating gives CATSLVGGYSYEQYF.

The rearrangement links TRBV29-1 to TRBJ1-2; no reliable D call. The CDR3 consists of 13 residues. The V end lost 4 bases, the J end lost 2 bases, and 11 bases lay between the germline ends. Germline CDR1 and CDR2: SQVTM and ANQGSEA. The CDR3 loop is CSVGGFQNYGYTF. For the CDR3, the DNA is TGCAGCGTTGGCGGATTCCAGAACTATGGCTACACCTTC.

V and J are TRBV19 and TRBJ2-1; a weak D match, TRBD2 (5 bases). The V end lost 4 bases, the J end lost 3 bases, and 10 bases lay between the germline ends. Germline CDR1 reads LNHDA; CDR2 reads SQIVND (reference sequence). This CDR3 spans 14 amino acids. CDR3 in amino acids: CASSKREFYNEQFF. CDR3 sequence (DNA): TGTGCCAGTAGTAAGAGGGAGTTCTACAATGAGCAGTTCTTC.

This rearrangement joins TRBV5-5 to TRBJ2-7; D may be TRBD2 (7 bases). Germline CDR1 and CDR2: SGHKS and YYEKEE (reference sequence). This CDR3 contains 16 residues. The V end lost 6 bases, the J end lost 3 bases, and 22 bases lay between the germline ends. DNA of the CDR3: TGTGCCAGCAACCTTCCCAAGGGGGGGGATCTCTACGAGCAGTACTTC. Encoded protein: CASNLPKGGDLYEQYF.

This chain links TRBV5-6 with TRBJ1-1; weak D call: TRBD1 (5 bases). In germline, CDR1 is SGHDT, CDR2 YYEEEE. The CDR3 totals 16 residues. Between the trimmed V and J ends, which lost 4 bases and 0 bases, there was a span of 16 bases. The CDR3 here is CASSQMLGEVNTEAFF. The CDR3 DNA follows: TGTGCCAGCAGCCAAATGTTGGGGGAAGTGAACACTGAAGCTTTCTTT.

The chain recombines TRBV19 with TRBJ2-7; 9 nucleotides align to TRBD1. CDR3 length: 15 amino acids. Germline values: CDR1 LNHDA, CDR2 SQIVND (reference sequence). The J segment lost 2 bases and the V segment lost 4 bases, leaving 6 bases of the junction unmatched. CDR3 sequence (DNA): TGTGCCAGTAGTACAACCGGGACAGGGACCTACGAGCAGTACTTC. It translates to CASSTTGTGTYEQYF.

The chain carries TRBV2 and TRBJ2-3; TRBD2 matches 13 bases. The V gene end was trimmed by 8 bases and the J gene end by 4 bases; junction bases not matched to a gene: 6. The germline V gene encodes CDR1 SNHLY and CDR2 FYNNEI. The CDR3 loop spans 15 amino acids. The CDR3 DNA follows: TGTGCCAGCCTTCGACTAGCGGGAGGTTCAGATACGCAGTATTTT. Residues: CASLRLAGGSDTQYF.

The V call is TRBV29-1, the J call TRBJ2-1, with D hard to call. Per germline, CDR1 SQVTM and CDR2 ANQGSEA. The CDR3 length is 12 residues. V was clipped by 5 bases and J by 1 base, with 6 bases between them. The CDR3 DNA follows: TGCAGCGTTCGGCGGTCCTACAATGAGCAGTTCTTC. This codes for CSVRRSYNEQFF.

The chain links TRBV2 to TRBJ2-7; 10 bases line up with TRBD1. V lost 6 bases to trimming and J lost 4 bases; unmatched junction nucleotides: 6. This CDR3 is 14 amino acids long. Germline loops: CDR1 SNHLY, CDR2 FYNNEI. CDR3 in DNA: TGTGCCAGCAGGGACCGGGACAGGGGTTACGAGCAGTACTTC. Translation: CASRDRDRGYEQYF.

CDR3 amino acids: CASSPGGDHGYTF. The CDR3 nucleotides are TGTGCCAGCTCACCCGGGGGAGACCATGGCTACACCTTC. J is TRBJ1-2 and V is TRBV18, with a tentative D call TRBD1 (5 bases). V lost 3 bases to trimming and J lost 6 bases, with 11 bases between them. The CDR3 covers 13 residues. Germline lookup yields CDR1 KGHSH and CDR2 LQKENI.